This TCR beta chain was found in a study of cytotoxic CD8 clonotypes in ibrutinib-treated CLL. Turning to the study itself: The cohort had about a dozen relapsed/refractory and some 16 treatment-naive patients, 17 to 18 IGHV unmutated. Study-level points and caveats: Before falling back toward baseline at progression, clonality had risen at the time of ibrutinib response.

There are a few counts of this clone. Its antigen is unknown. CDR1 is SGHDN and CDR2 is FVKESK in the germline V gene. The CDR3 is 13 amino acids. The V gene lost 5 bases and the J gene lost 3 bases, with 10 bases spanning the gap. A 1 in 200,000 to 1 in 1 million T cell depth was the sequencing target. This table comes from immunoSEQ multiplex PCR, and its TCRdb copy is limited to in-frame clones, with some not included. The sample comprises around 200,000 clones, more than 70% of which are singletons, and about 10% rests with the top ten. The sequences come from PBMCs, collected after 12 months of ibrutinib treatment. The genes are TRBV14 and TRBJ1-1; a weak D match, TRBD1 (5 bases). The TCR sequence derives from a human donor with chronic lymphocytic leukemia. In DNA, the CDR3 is TGTGCCAGCAGCTACCAGGGATACACTGAAGCTTTCTTT. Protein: CASSYQGYTEAFF. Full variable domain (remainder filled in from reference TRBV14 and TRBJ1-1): EAGVTQFPSHSVIEKGQTVTLRCDPISGHDNLYWYRRVMGKEIKFLLHFVKESKQDESGMPNNRFLAERTGGTYSTLKVQPAELEDSGVYFCASSYQGYTEAFFGQGTRLTVV.